The rows below give T cell receptor beta chains drawn from one sample of a study of CD8+ T cells in alopecia areata. Method: immunoSEQ multiplex PCR; TCRdb's copy keeps in-frame clones and lacks some. The data show more than 75,000 clones, about 40% seen once. Sequencing was performed on CD4+ T cells sorted from blood. Every receptor here comes from a human donor with alopecia areata. Both conserved end residues are part of each CDR3. Fields, in order: V gene, clone size, D gene, J gene, CDR3 DNA, CDR3 protein. D genes are given only for firm matches. Clone size, where shown, is once, few, many, or a class for clones that have expanded.

TRBV28,-,-,TRBJ1-1,TGTGCCAGCAGTTCCCGCCCGGAATGGACTGAAGCTTTCTTT,CASSSRPEWTEAFF
TRBV7-9,-,TRBD1,TRBJ2-5,TGTGCCAGCAGCTTCCAGGGACAGATCCAAGAGACCCAGTACTTC,CASSFQGQIQETQYF
TRBV5-1,-,-,TRBJ2-7,TGCGCCAGCAGCCCGATCGAACGGTCCTACGAGCAGTACTTC,CASSPIERSYEQYF
TRBV7-8,-,-,TRBJ1-5,TGTGCCAGCAGCTTAGTACGTCGACAGCCCACCTCTTCCCAGCATTTT,CASSLVRRQPTSSQHF
TRBV29-1,few,-,TRBJ2-7,TGCAGCGTTGATCGCGACGGATCCTACGAGCAGTACTTC,CSVDRDGSYEQYF
TRBV5-1,once,-,TRBJ2-5,TGCGCCAGCAGCTTGGAAGGGTTGGGAGAGACCCAGTACTTC,CASSLEGLGETQYF
TRBV7-2,-,TRBD1,TRBJ2-3,TGTGCCAGCAGAGACCCGGGACAGAAACAGTATTTT,CASRDPGQKQYF
TRBV28,few,-,TRBJ1-1,TGTGCCAGCACCTCCCCCCCCGTAAGGAACACTGAAGCTTTCTTT,CASTSPPVRNTEAFF
TRBV21-1,many,-,TRBJ2-1,TGTGCCAGCAGCACTATGGAGCCGGAGGGCCGGGGGATAGAGCAGTTCTTC,CASSTMEPEGRGIEQFF
TRBV29-1,-,-,TRBJ2-3,TGCAGCGTTGAACAGGGGACAGATACGCAGTATTTT,CSVEQGTDTQYF
TRBV4-1,few,-,TRBJ2-7,TGCGCCAGCAGCCAAGACTTGGGAGGCAGCTCCTACGAGCAGTACTTC,CASSQDLGGSSYEQYF
TRBV28,-,-,TRBJ2-3,TGTGCCAGCAGTTCGGGGTCGGATACGCAGTATTTT,CASSSGSDTQYF
TRBV6-5,few,-,TRBJ1-2,TGTGCCAGCAGTTACGACCAGAACTATGGCTACACCTTC,CASSYDQNYGYTF
TRBV6-5,-,-,TRBJ2-7,TGTGCCAGCAGCATGGATGCCTCTGGCTACGAGCAGTACTTC,CASSMDASGYEQYF
TRBV5-1,few,-,TRBJ1-1,TGCGCCAGCGGAAATGGTCAGGGCACGAACACTGAAGCTTTCTTT,CASGNGQGTNTEAFF
TRBV30,-,-,TRBJ1-1,TGTGCCTGGAGTGTTGGGGTAAACACTGAAGCTTTCTTT,CAWSVGVNTEAFF
TRBV5-1,-,TRBD1,TRBJ1-1,TGCGCCAGCAGCTTTATGACAGGGAGGGACGCTGAAGCTTTCTTT,CASSFMTGRDAEAFF
TRBV2,-,TRBD1,TRBJ2-2,TGTGCCAGCAGAGGGACAGGGGCCTTCACCGGGGAGCTGTTTTTT,CASRGTGAFTGELFF
TRBV7-9,-,-,TRBJ2-7,TGTGCCAGCAGTTCCGGGTCTTACTCCTACGAGCAGTACTTC,CASSSGSYSYEQYF
TRBV4-1,-,TRBD2,TRBJ2-2,TGCGCCAGCAGCCAAGCTTACGGCGGGACTACTAGACTCGGGGAGCTGTTTTTT,CASSQAYGGTTRLGELFF
TRBV4-2,few,-,TRBJ2-2,TGTGCCAGCAGCCAAGATTTAGGGTTGGTTGGAAGGGCCGGGGAGCTGTTTTTT,CASSQDLGLVGRAGELFF
TRBV7-6,-,TRBD2,TRBJ2-5,TGTGCCAGCAGCAAGGGACTAGCGGGAGGGTTAGAGACCCAGTACTTC,CASSKGLAGGLETQYF
TRBV5-1,-,TRBD1,TRBJ2-4,TGCGCCAGCAGCTCCAGACAGGGGGCAAACATTCAGTACTTC,CASSSRQGANIQYF
TRBV30,-,-,TRBJ2-1,TGTGCCTGGAGTGTACGAGAGCAGTTCTTC,CAWSVREQFF
TRBV30,-,TRBD1,TRBJ2-4,TGTGCCTGGAGTATAAACGACAGGGGACACATTCAGTACTTC,CAWSINDRGHIQYF
TRBV7-9,few,-,TRBJ2-2,TGTGCCAGCAGCTTGACAGGCATCACCGGGGAGCTGTTTTTT,CASSLTGITGELFF
TRBV5-1,-,TRBD2,TRBJ2-1,TGCGCCAGCAGCTTGGGAGTTGGGTCTAGCGGCGAGCAGTTCTTC,CASSLGVGSSGEQFF
TRBV7-2,-,-,TRBJ2-5,TGTGCCAGCAGCTTGGATCAGGGGGGAGGGACCCAGTACTTC,CASSLDQGGGTQYF
TRBV5-1,-,TRBD2,TRBJ2-1,TGCGCCAGCAGCTTGGCTACGGGGGGGAATTACAATGAGCAGTTCTTC,CASSLATGGNYNEQFF
TRBV7-2,-,-,TRBJ2-5,TGTGCCAGCAGCTTACTGGGGTTACAAGAGACCCAGTACTTC,CASSLLGLQETQYF
TRBV5-1,-,TRBD1,TRBJ2-7,TGCGCCAGCAGCAGGGGACAGGGATCCTACGAGCAGTACTTC,CASSRGQGSYEQYF
TRBV29-1,few,TRBD1,TRBJ1-2,TGCAGCGTTGTTTGGTCAGGGGGCGATGAGGGCTACACCTTC,CSVVWSGGDEGYTF
TRBV29-1,few,TRBD1,TRBJ2-5,TGCAGCGGGGGACAGGGCTTACCAGAGACCCAGTACTTC,CSGGQGLPETQYF
TRBV2,-,TRBD1,TRBJ2-3,TGTGCCAGCAGTGGACAGGGGTTGAAAACAGATACGCAGTATTTT,CASSGQGLKTDTQYF
TRBV5-5,-,TRBD2,TRBJ2-1,TGTGCCAGCAGACCGCCGGGACTAGCCTTAAATGAGCAGTTCTTC,CASRPPGLALNEQFF
TRBV28,-,TRBD1,TRBJ2-3,TGTGCCAGTAGACAGGGTCGGGGCACAGATACGCAGTATTTT,CASRQGRGTDTQYF
TRBV18,-,-,TRBJ2-4,TGTGCCAGCTCACCGAGGGATTTGGACATTCAGTACTTC,CASSPRDLDIQYF
TRBV28,-,-,TRBJ2-7,TGTGCCAGCAGTTTCACGCCAAACTACGAGCAGTACTTC,CASSFTPNYEQYF
TRBV29-1,-,-,TRBJ2-1,TGCAGCGTTGAGAGGATTGGGCAGTTCTTC,CSVERIGQFF
TRBV7-2,-,-,TRBJ2-5,TGTGCCAGCAGCTTAGATTGGCACAGCCAAGAGACCCAGTACTTC,CASSLDWHSQETQYF
TRBV28,few,-,TRBJ2-5,TGTGCCAGCAGTTTTCGACAGAGGTACCAAGAGACCCAGTACTTC,CASSFRQRYQETQYF
TRBV6-5,-,TRBD1,TRBJ1-1,TGTGCCAGCAGGGGGACAGGGCGAAAGGGCACTGAAGCTTTCTTT,CASRGTGRKGTEAFF
TRBV18,-,-,TRBJ2-7,TGTGCCAGCTCACCATCAGGATCCTACGAGCAGTACTTC,CASSPSGSYEQYF